The next 24 T cell receptor beta chains were all read from a single sample in a study of read filtering for tumor transcriptome and immune sequencing. This library used 300 to 500 ng RNA and molecular barcoded adaptors spanning alpha/delta and beta/gamma chains. TCRdb reprocessed the reads via MiXCR and lists one record per CDR3 protein. The repertoire holds roughly 130,000 distinct CDR3 sequences, with 10% to 15% as singletons. Sequencing used a population of CD138-negative cells sorted from bone marrow. The receptors originated from a donor aged 40 or over with multiple myeloma.

A note on this clonotype: A much larger clone differs by one base, so this may be a read error. The chain recombines TRBV20-1 with TRBJ2-5; D remains ambiguous. Germline V CDR1 and CDR2: DFQATT, SNEGSKA (reference sequence). The CDR3 length is 13 residues. The CDR3 DNA is TGCAGTGCCGAGTCGGTCGCTCAAGAGACCCAGCACTTC. Its protein product is CSAESVAQETQHF.

The V gene is TRBV18, the J gene TRBJ2-7; D unclear. Trimming cost V 2 bases and J 0 bases, with 11 bases left between them. This CDR3 is 15 amino acids long. The germline V gene has CDR1 KGHSH and CDR2 LQKENI. The CDR3 here is CASSPRAESSYEQYF. The DNA for the CDR3 is TGTGCCAGCTCACCAAGAGCAGAGAGCTCCTACGAGCAGTACTTC.

This clonotype was observed a few times. The V gene is TRBV18, the J gene TRBJ2-1, with D tentatively TRBD1 or TRBD2 (5 bases each). CDR3 length equals 17 residues. V was shortened by 3 bases and J by 0 bases, with 15 bases between the two germline ends. Germline lookup yields CDR1 KGHSH and CDR2 LQKENI. The CDR3 nucleotides are TGTGCCAGCTCACCGCCAACGCCAGGGAGCTCCTACAATGAGCAGTTCTTC. Translating gives CASSPPTPGSSYNEQFF.

This clonotype was seen ten or more times. This chain links TRBV20-1 with TRBJ1-1; D uncertain. Germline CDR1 is DFQATT and CDR2 is SNEGSKA (reference sequence). The CDR3 length is 14 residues. The ends were cut back, 1 base at V and 1 base at J, with 10 bases in the middle. In nucleotides, the CDR3 is TGCAGTGCTAGAGTAGGGCAACCGAACACTGAAGCTTTCTTT. Protein sequence: CSARVGQPNTEAFF.

The V call is TRBV12-5, the J call TRBJ1-1, with D unclear. The CDR3 is 12 amino acids. Germline CDR1 reads LGHNT; CDR2 reads FRNRAP. Deletions cut 1 base from V and 6 bases from J, with 6 bases between. CDR3 loop: CASGLGVPEAFF. The CDR3 DNA is TGTGCTAGTGGTTTGGGCGTGCCTGAAGCTTTCTTT.

This clonotype was counted ten times or more. The chain recombines TRBV29-1 with TRBJ1-4; no definite D call. The length of the CDR3 is 13 residues. V gave up 8 bases and J gave up 2 bases, with 12 bases separating them. Germline V gene sequence: CDR1 SQVTM, CDR2 ANQGSEA. CDR3 protein: CSIEGGTNEKLFF. CDR3 DNA: TGCAGCATCGAAGGAGGTACTAATGAAAAACTGTTTTTT.

This clonotype appeared many times. This chain uses TRBV12-3 or TRBV12-4 with TRBJ1-5; 8 positions agree with TRBD1. Unmatched junction bases numbered 6, after V lost 6 bases and J lost 2 bases. The CDR3 has 15 amino acids. The CDR3 nucleotides read TGTGCCAGCAGACAGGGGGGTTACGGCAATCAGCCCCAGCATTTT. It translates to CASRQGGYGNQPQHF.

This clonotype has ten or more counts. CDR3 nucleotide sequence: TGTGCCAGCAGCTTAGATCTTGTGTCCGGCAGAACTAGCTCCTACAATGAGCAGTTCTTC. Its translation is CASSLDLVSGRTSSYNEQFF. The chain has TRBV7-9 and TRBJ2-1; a weak D match, TRBD2 (5 bases). Germline V gene data show CDR1 as SEHNR and CDR2 as FQNEAQ (reference sequence). Trimming took off 1 base at V and 0 bases at J, with 22 bases between the two ends. The CDR3 length is 20 residues.

On this clonotype itself: A much larger clone differs by one base, so this may be a read error. The V call is TRBV20-1, the J call TRBJ2-7; the match to TRBD2 covers 10 bases. Germline loops: CDR1 DFQATT, CDR2 SNEGSKA (reference sequence). The CDR3 loop spans 14 amino acids. Losses at the gene ends were 6 bases for V and 4 bases for J; bases not matched to a gene: 9. As DNA, the CDR3 is TGCAGTGCCAATTCCGGGACTAGCGCGTACGAGCAGTACTTC. Protein: CSANSGTSAYEQYF.

This clonotype was detected only a few times. This chain links TRBV4-1 with TRBJ1-2; TRBD1 matches at 8 bases. The CDR3 has 14 residues. The V gene end was trimmed by 4 bases and the J gene end by 6 bases; junction bases not matched to a gene: 7. Germline assignment: CDR1 MGHRA and CDR2 YSYEKL. CDR3 amino acids: CASSLAGGGDGYTF. CDR3 coding DNA: TGCGCCAGCAGCCTTGCAGGGGGCGGAGATGGCTACACCTTC.

This clonotype was seen ten or more times. The chain is built from TRBV6-5 and TRBJ1-5, with 8 bases that match TRBD1. With 6 bases clipped from V and 0 bases from J, the junction kept 4 bases outside the gene matches. Per germline, CDR1 MNHEY and CDR2 SVGAGI. The CDR3 totals 15 residues. The CDR3 bases are TGTGCCAGCAGACCCGACAGGGGTAGCAATCAGCCCCAGCATTTT. It specifies CASRPDRGSNQPQHF.

This clonotype occurred many times. The V gene is TRBV29-1, the J gene TRBJ2-7; D could derive from TRBD1 or TRBD2 (5 bases each). Germline loops: CDR1 SQVTM, CDR2 ANQGSEA. Trimming took off 2 bases at V and 3 bases at J, with 14 bases between the two ends. The CDR3 spans 14 residues. This chain's CDR3 is CSVEFVDSGYEQYF. CDR3 nucleotide sequence: TGCAGCGTTGAATTTGTCGACAGCGGCTACGAGCAGTACTTC.

This clonotype was detected many times. This chain joins TRBV20-1 and TRBJ2-1; the match to TRBD2 covers 10 bases. From germline, CDR1 is DFQATT and CDR2 SNEGSKA (reference sequence). Unmatched junction bases numbered 7, after V lost 2 bases and J lost 0 bases. The CDR3 runs 17 residues. CDR3 residues: CSARIAGGPSSYNEQFF. CDR3 coding DNA: TGCAGTGCTAGAATAGCGGGAGGTCCGAGCTCCTACAATGAGCAGTTCTTC.

In its sample, this clonotype was seen a few times. The rearrangement uses TRBV4-1 and TRBJ1-2, with TRBD1 matching 8 bases. The CDR3 runs to 16 residues. Per the germline V gene, CDR1 is MGHRA and CDR2 is YSYEKL. The V gene end was trimmed by 0 bases and the J gene end by 11 bases; junction bases not matched to a gene: 14. The CDR3, as DNA: TGCGCCAGCAGCCAAGATGGACAGGGTCTCTCATTGAGGTACACCTTC. Translated: CASSQDGQGLSLRYTF.

This clonotype was picked up many times. The gene calls are TRBV2 and TRBJ2-1; the match to TRBD1 covers 7 bases. V lost 6 bases and J lost 5; bases outside the gene matches: 10. Germline values: CDR1 SNHLY, CDR2 FYNNEI. This CDR3 contains 15 residues. Here the CDR3 DNA reads TGTGCCAGCAGAGTTACCGGGACAGAGAACAATGAGCAGTTCTTC. This encodes CASRVTGTENNEQFF.

This clonotype was seen more than once but under ten times. The V call is TRBV20-1, the J call TRBJ2-7; TRBD1 or TRBD2 may be the D gene (6 bases each). CDR3 size: 14 residues. Trimming cost V 5 bases and J 5 bases, with 19 bases left between them. In germline, CDR1 is DFQATT, CDR2 SNEGSKA (reference sequence). CDR3 residues: CSALVGGTSHEQYF. The CDR3 DNA is TGCAGTGCTCTGGTGGGGGGCACTTCCCACGAGCAGTACTTC.

This clonotype was counted at least ten times. CDR3: CSARQTVFQPQHF. The CDR3 region has the DNA TGCAGCGCCCGCCAGACAGTTTTTCAGCCCCAGCATTTT. The chain couples TRBV29-1 to TRBJ1-5; D is perhaps TRBD1 (5 bases). Germline CDR1 SQVTM, CDR2 ANQGSEA. The CDR3 runs 13 residues. Trimming left V 7 bases short and J 6 bases short, with 16 bases between.

This clonotype was seen at least ten times. The chain recombines TRBV24-1 with TRBJ2-1; 7 positions agree with TRBD1. This CDR3 contains 15 residues. Per germline, CDR1 KGHDR and CDR2 SFDVKD. V was pared by 5 bases and J by 5 bases, with 8 bases of the junction left unmatched. The CDR3 loop reads CATSGGQAGDNEQFF. CDR3 in DNA: TGTGCCACCAGTGGTGGACAGGCCGGAGACAATGAGCAGTTCTTC.

This clonotype appeared many times. The chain has TRBV20-1 and TRBJ2-7; no firm D call. Deletions cut 8 bases from V and 2 bases from J, with 22 bases between. CDR1 DFQATT and CDR2 SNEGSKA come from the germline V gene (reference sequence). The CDR3 covers 15 residues. CDR3 bases: TGCAGTCACCGCGGCCCTCTCGCACAGACCTACGAGCAGTACTTC. It is translated as CSHRGPLAQTYEQYF.

The table lists this clonotype with many counts. J is TRBJ1-1 and V is TRBV7-2; the D gene is possibly TRBD1 (5 bases). The CDR3 covers 14 residues. The germline V and J ends were trimmed by 1 base and 0 bases, with 6 bases remaining between them. Germline CDR1 reads SGHTA; CDR2 reads FQGNSA. CDR3 region: CASSLEGLNTEAFF. In DNA, the CDR3 is TGTGCCAGCAGCTTAGAGGGACTGAACACTGAAGCTTTCTTT.

CDR3 sequence reads: CASSSPTGANVLTF. The DNA of the CDR3 is TGTGCCAGCAGCTCGCCGACAGGGGCCAACGTCCTGACTTTC. The chain joins TRBV7-2 to TRBJ2-6; D not certain. The CDR3 is made up of 14 amino acids. In germline, CDR1 is SGHTA, CDR2 FQGNSA. V lost 4 bases and J 4 bases, leaving 8 bases between the germline ends.

This clonotype was detected many times. The genes are TRBV7-9 and TRBJ1-1; no clear D gene. Deletions cut 5 bases from V and 1 base from J, with 17 bases between. The germline CDR1 and CDR2 sequences are SEHNR and FQNEAQ (reference sequence). The CDR3 has 16 amino acids. The CDR3 sequence is CASSPPSSMANTEAFF. DNA of the CDR3: TGTGCCAGCAGCCCCCCCTCCTCCATGGCGAACACTGAAGCTTTCTTT.

Points on this clonotype: At one end the junction does not follow the germline gene, possibly because of a read error. The genes are TRBV7-9 and TRBJ1-2, with D perhaps TRBD1 (6 bases). The CDR3 runs to 14 residues. The V gene's germline CDR1 is SEHNR and CDR2 FQNEAQ (reference sequence). CDR3 amino acids: CASSFGRGGGGYAF. CDR3 DNA sequence: TGTGCCAGCAGCTTTGGCAGGGGAGGCGGTGGCTACGCCTTC.

This clonotype was observed many times. The V gene is TRBV4-1, the J gene TRBJ1-5; D perhaps matches TRBD1 (5 bases). V was clipped by 0 bases and J by 1 base, with 10 bases between them. The germline V gene encodes CDR1 MGHRA and CDR2 YSYEKL. The CDR3 length is 16 residues. The CDR3 loop is CASSQDRPGSNQPQHF. As DNA, the CDR3 is TGCGCCAGCAGCCAAGATCGGCCAGGGAGCAATCAGCCCCAGCATTTT.